Below, one TCR beta chain is given with its context. Its antigen is not identified. Each CDR3 protein gets one entry after TCRdb re-called the reads with MiXCR. Of hundreds of thousands of distinct CDR3 sequences in the sample, roughly 34% were seen once. This record belongs to a study of T cell repertoires in cytomegalovirus infection. Looking at the study overall: Recently described HLA-C-restricted plus well-studied HLA-B-restricted CMV epitopes were used. Public TCR beta signatures were indicative of both CMV infection and a matching HLA type.

General observations from the study: CMV-specific TCR beta clonotypes restricted by HLA-C dominated the ex vivo response. Summed frequency of shared TCR beta families picked out CMV carriers who also had the relevant HLA.

The CDR3 sequence is 15 residues long. The V end was cut by 4 bases, the J end by 2 bases, with 10 bases between. Germline assignment: CDR1 SGHTS and CDR2 YDEGEE. The sequence derives from a human donor in good health (CMV status not recorded). Some clones in this sample may be carry-over from other donors' samples. The sequencing used cultured PBMCs, collected from culture after CMV antigen stimulation. V is TRBV5-8 and J is TRBJ1-6; D gene unclear. CDR3 sequence: CASSPGRAYNSPLHF. Here the CDR3 DNA reads TGTGCCAGCAGCCCCGGACGCGCCTATAATTCACCCCTCCACTTT.